This T cell receptor (beta chain) was captured in a study of blood T cells in healthy people across ages. Study outcomes and limitations: Researchers report that TCR beta diversity correlated strongly with naive T cell percentage. Because donor CMV status was unknown, expanded clonotype changes were possibly confounded.

Primed by a sample-barcoded 5' primer and a J-beta primer mix, a second PCR proceeded for about 7 to 11 cycles. Unique molecular identifiers of 12 random nucleotides labeled each cDNA. Using its own MiXCR run on the 5' RACE reads, TCRdb lists one record per CDR3 protein. The table lists about 640,000 distinct CDR3 sequences, around 31% of them singletons. Trimming removed 0 bases from V and 10 bases from J, with 28 bases in between. The CDR3 loop spans 19 amino acids. Germline lookup yields CDR1 MGHRA and CDR2 YSYEKL. A remark on this clonotype: Its antigen is unknown. A much bigger clone sits one base away, suggesting this may be a read error.

The clonotype was recovered from an elderly woman in good health. Source material: blood. The chain links TRBV4-1 to TRBJ2-1, with D tentatively TRBD1 (6 bases). The CDR3 DNA is TGCGCCAGCAGCCAAGATCCCTACCGACAGGAGCCTAAGGGGTACGAGCAGTTCTTC. Protein: CASSQDPYRQEPKGYEQFF.